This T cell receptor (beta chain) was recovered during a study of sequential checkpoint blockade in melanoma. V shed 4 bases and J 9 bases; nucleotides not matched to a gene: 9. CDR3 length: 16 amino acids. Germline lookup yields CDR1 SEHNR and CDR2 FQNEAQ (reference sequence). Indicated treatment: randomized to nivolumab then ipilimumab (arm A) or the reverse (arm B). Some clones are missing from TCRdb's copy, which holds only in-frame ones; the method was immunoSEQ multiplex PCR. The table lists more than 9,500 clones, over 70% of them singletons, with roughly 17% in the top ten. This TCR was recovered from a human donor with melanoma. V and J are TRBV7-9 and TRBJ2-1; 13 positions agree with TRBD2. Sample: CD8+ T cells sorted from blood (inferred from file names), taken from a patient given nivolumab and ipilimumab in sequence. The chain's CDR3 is CASSSRTSGRHSEQFF. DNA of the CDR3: TGTGCCAGCAGCTCTAGGACTAGCGGGAGACATAGTGAGCAGTTCTTC.